A single sample gave rise to the 4 T cell receptor beta chains below, sequenced in a study of early stage breast cancer tumors. Clones were read by immunoSEQ multiplex PCR, and TCRdb kept only the in-frame ones, dropping some. The sample has 5,500 to 7,000 clones, nearly 75% seen once. Sequencing was done on a sample of normal breast tissue next to the tumor. These receptors were obtained from a person in their 40s with breast cancer.

This chain joins TRBV19 and TRBJ2-5, with 8 bases identical to TRBD2. Per the germline V gene, CDR1 is LNHDA and CDR2 is SQIVND (reference sequence). After removal of 5 bases from V and 7 bases from J, the junction contained 12 bases not matched to a gene. This CDR3 is 15 amino acids long. This CDR3 is CASSRLAGESGTQYF. The CDR3 DNA reads TGTGCCAGTAGTCGGCTAGCGGGCGAGTCAGGGACCCAGTACTTC.

The chain links TRBV11-3 to TRBJ2-5; D gene ambiguous. The V end was cut by 2 bases, the J end by 3 bases, with 7 bases between. The CDR3 spans 13 residues. The germline CDR1 and CDR2 sequences are SGHNT and YENEEA. DNA of the CDR3: TGTGCCAGCAGCTTAAGGCAGGAAGAGACCCAGTACTTC. Translation gives CASSLRQEETQYF.

The chain employs TRBV7-9 and TRBJ2-1; D is ambiguous. CDR1 SEHNR and CDR2 FQNEAQ come from the germline V gene (reference sequence). The CDR3 spans 13 residues. V lost 1 base to trimming and J lost 13 bases, with 14 bases between them. The CDR3 nucleotides read TGTGCCAGCAGCTTAGAATTGAGTAGAGCTCAGTTCTTC. Its translation is CASSLELSRAQFF. Complete variable domain (other parts from reference TRBV7-9 and TRBJ2-1): DTGVSQNPRHKITKRGQNVTFRCDPISEHNRLYWYRQTLGQGPEFLTYFQNEAQLEKSRLLSDRFSAERPKGSFSTLEIQRTEQGDSAMYLCASSLELSRAQFFGPGTRLTVL.

This chain joins TRBV6-5 and TRBJ2-3; 10 nucleotides agree with TRBD2. Germline V gives CDR1 MNHEY, CDR2 SVGAGI. The CDR3 has 16 residues. The junction had 0 bases not matched to a gene; V was cut back by 0 bases and J by 0 bases. The CDR3 DNA sequence: TGTGCCAGCAGTTACTCGACTAGCGGGAGCACAGATACGCAGTATTTT. Its translation is CASSYSTSGSTDTQYF.